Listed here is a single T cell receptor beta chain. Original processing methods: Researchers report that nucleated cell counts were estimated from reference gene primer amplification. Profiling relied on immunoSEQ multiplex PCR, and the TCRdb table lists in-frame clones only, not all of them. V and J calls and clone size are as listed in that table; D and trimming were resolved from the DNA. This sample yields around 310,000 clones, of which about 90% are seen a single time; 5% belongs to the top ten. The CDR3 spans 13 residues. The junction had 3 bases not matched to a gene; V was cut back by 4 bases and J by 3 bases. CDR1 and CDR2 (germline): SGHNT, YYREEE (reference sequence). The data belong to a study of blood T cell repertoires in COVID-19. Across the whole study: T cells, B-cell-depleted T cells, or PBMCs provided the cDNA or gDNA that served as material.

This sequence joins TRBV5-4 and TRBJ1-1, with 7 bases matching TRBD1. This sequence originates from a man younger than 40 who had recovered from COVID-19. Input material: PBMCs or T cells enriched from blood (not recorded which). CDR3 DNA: TGTGCCAGCAGCCAAGACAGGGACACTGAAGCTTTCTTT. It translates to CASSQDRDTEAFF.